The 29 T cell receptor beta chains given below trace back to one sample, sequenced in a study of memory CD4+ T cells and cytomegalovirus serostatus. The sort gate was single viable CD3+CD4+CD8-CD45RO+ cells for memory CD4+ T cells. Produced via immunoSEQ multiplex PCR; TCRdb's table is partial and in-frame only. In the table there are around 60,000 clones, 82% of which are singletons. The sequencing input was memory CD4+ T cells from blood. The receptor set was obtained from an adult in good health and CMV-seronegative.

The chain combines TRBV6-1 with TRBJ1-3; D uncertain. Germline CDR1 reads MNHNS; CDR2 reads SASEGT. The CDR3 is made up of 14 amino acids. The germline V and J ends were trimmed by 6 bases and 4 bases, with 13 bases remaining between them. This CDR3 is CASRPPGSGNTIYF. DNA of the CDR3: TGTGCCAGCAGGCCACCTGGGAGCGGAAACACCATATATTTT.

This clone has only one observation. This sequence joins TRBV7-6 and TRBJ2-3; TRBD2 matches at 13 bases. From germline, CDR1 is SGHVS and CDR2 FNYEAQ. This CDR3 region has 16 residues. The V gene end was trimmed by 3 bases and the J gene end by 9 bases; junction bases not matched to a gene: 9. For the CDR3, the DNA is TGTGCCAGCAGCTTCGGACTAGCGGGGGCGACAGGGACGCAGTATTTT. It specifies CASSFGLAGATGTQYF.

This sequence joins TRBV7-2 and TRBJ2-1, with 14 positions matching TRBD2. The J segment lost 8 bases and the V segment lost 6 bases, leaving 12 bases of the junction unmatched. Germline CDR1 SGHTA, CDR2 FQGNSA. The CDR3 contains 17 residues. DNA of the CDR3: TGTGCCAGCAGTCGGACTAGCGGGAGGTCCGGGATGTATGAGCAGTTCTTC. Encoded protein: CASSRTSGRSGMYEQFF. Combining the CDR3 with reference TRBV7-2 and TRBJ2-1 gives the whole variable domain GAGVSQSPSNKVTEKGKDVELRCDPISGHTALYWYRQSLGQGLEFLIYFQGNSAPDKSGLPSDRFSAERTGGSVSTLTIQRTQQEDSAVYLCASSRTSGRSGMYEQFFGPGTRLTVL.

The gene calls are TRBV29-1 and TRBJ1-5; D remains unclear. V lost 4 bases and J 1 base, leaving 5 bases between the germline ends. The CDR3 consists of 12 residues. Germline-derived CDR1 and CDR2 are SQVTM and ANQGSEA. The CDR3 bases are TGCAGCGTTGGGACGAGCAATCAGCCCCAGCATTTT. Translated, it gives CSVGTSNQPQHF.

The V and J genes are TRBV6-1 and TRBJ1-5; tentative D call: TRBD1 (6 bases). Germline CDR1 and CDR2: MNHNS and SASEGT. Trimming stripped 4 bases from V and 4 bases from J, with 23 bases between. This CDR3 spans 18 amino acids. The CDR3 here is CASSVDAWGGRGNQPQHF. CDR3 sequence (DNA): TGTGCCAGCAGTGTGGATGCCTGGGGGGGGCGCGGAAATCAGCCCCAGCATTTT.

The chain joins TRBV2 to TRBJ1-1; D gene unclear. The V end lost 6 bases, the J end lost 1 base, and 9 bases lay between the germline ends. Looked up from germline, CDR1 is SNHLY and CDR2 is FYNNEI. The CDR3 loop spans 13 amino acids. The CDR3 DNA reads as TGTGCCAGCAGACCTCCGAAGAACACTGAAGCTTTCTTT. Translating it yields CASRPPKNTEAFF. The entire variable domain, with the rest obtained from reference TRBV2 and TRBJ1-1, is as follows: EPEVTQTPSHQVTQMGQEVILRCVPISNHLYFYWYRQILGQKVEFLVSFYNNEISEKSEIFDDQFSVERPDGSNFTLKIRSTKLEDSAMYFCASRPPKNTEAFFGQGTRLTVV.

The V and J genes are TRBV5-4 and TRBJ1-2; possible D gene TRBD1, 6 bases. CDR1 is SGHNT, CDR2 YYREEE, per germline (reference sequence). The V gene lost 0 bases and the J gene lost 4 bases, with 10 bases spanning the gap. There are 14 residues in the CDR3. The CDR3, as DNA: TGTGCCAGCAGCTTGGCCCTGACAGGCTATGGCTACACCTTC. Translation: CASSLALTGYGYTF.

This chain joins TRBV7-9 and TRBJ1-2; D is uncertain. Germline loops: CDR1 SEHNR, CDR2 FQNEAQ (reference sequence). The CDR3 has 13 amino acids. V was trimmed by 8 bases and J by 2 bases, leaving 12 bases between them. CDR3 residues: CASSLKTNYGYTF. Here the CDR3 DNA reads TGTGCCAGCTCACTCAAGACGAACTATGGCTACACCTTC.

V is TRBV5-6 and J is TRBJ2-7; D gene uncertain. The CDR3 is made up of 14 amino acids. The V gene lost 0 bases and the J gene lost 3 bases, with 10 bases spanning the gap. From germline, CDR1 is SGHDT and CDR2 YYEEEE. Here the CDR3 DNA reads TGTGCCAGCAGCTTGGTAGTTAGAGACTACGAGCAGTACTTC. Amino acid sequence: CASSLVVRDYEQYF.

About this clone: At one boundary the junction diverges from the germline segment, which might be a read error. J is TRBJ1-2 and V is TRBV19; possible D gene TRBD1, 5 bases. The germline V gene encodes CDR1 LNHDA and CDR2 SQIVND (reference sequence). This CDR3 region has 14 residues. CDR3 loop: CASSILTDNYGYAF. The CDR3 DNA follows: TGTGCCAGTAGTATCTTGACAGATAACTATGGCTACGCCTTC.

This sequence joins TRBV11-2 and TRBJ2-2; maybe TRBD1 (6 bases). Germline V gives CDR1 SGHAT, CDR2 FQNNGV. This CDR3 is built from 16 residues. V gave up 3 bases and J gave up 4 bases, with 15 bases separating them. The DNA for the CDR3 is TGTGCCAGCAGCTTGGGGACACTTGCCACCACCGGGGAGCTGTTTTTT. This codes for CASSLGTLATTGELFF. Full variable domain (missing parts from reference TRBV11-2 and TRBJ2-2): EAGVAQSPRYKIIEKRQSVAFWCNPISGHATLYWYQQILGQGPKLLIQFQNNGVVDDSQLPKDRFSAERLKGVDSTLKIQPAKLEDSAVYLCASSLGTLATTGELFFGEGSRLTVL.

The count of this clone is one. The chain employs TRBV5-1 and TRBJ1-6; perhaps TRBD1 as D (6 bases). V lost 0 bases and J 14 bases, leaving 9 bases between the germline ends. The CDR3 runs to 12 residues. From germline, CDR1 is SGHRS and CDR2 YFSETQ. CDR3 coding DNA: TGCGCCAGCAGCTTGGCCGGGACATCCCTCCACTTT. It encodes CASSLAGTSLHF.

V usage is TRBV19 and J usage is TRBJ1-2; 8 bases map to TRBD1. Looked up from germline, CDR1 is LNHDA and CDR2 is SQIVND (reference sequence). The CDR3 covers 13 residues. The trim removed 3 bases at V and 4 bases at J, leaving 1 base unmatched. This CDR3 is CASSIDRGYGYTF. The CDR3 DNA reads as TGTGCCAGTAGTATTGACAGGGGCTATGGCTACACCTTC.

V and J are TRBV9 and TRBJ2-1, with D unresolved. Germline values: CDR1 SGDLS, CDR2 YYNGEE. The CDR3 contains 15 residues. V was shortened by 0 bases and J by 1 base, with 8 bases between the two germline ends. The CDR3 DNA follows: TGTGCCAGCAGCGTAGGTGTTGGGTCCTACAATGAGCAGTTCTTC. It is translated as CASSVGVGSYNEQFF.

The rearrangement links TRBV5-1 to TRBJ1-5; D remains unclear. This CDR3 contains 15 residues. Deletions cut 1 base from V and 3 bases from J, with 11 bases between. Germline V gene lookup returns CDR1 SGHRS and CDR2 YFSETQ. This chain's CDR3 is CASSLQAGNNQPQHF. The CDR3 DNA is TGCGCCAGCAGCTTGCAGGCAGGCAACAATCAGCCCCAGCATTTT.

This chain uses TRBV20-1 with TRBJ2-3; D unclear. CDR3 size: 11 residues. In germline, CDR1 is DFQATT, CDR2 SNEGSKA (reference sequence). V was shortened by 4 bases and J by 7 bases, with 9 bases between the two germline ends. This chain's CDR3 is CSAIVENTQYF. CDR3 nucleotide sequence: TGCAGTGCTATTGTCGAGAATACGCAGTATTTT.

The chain links TRBV30 to TRBJ2-3, with 9 bases fitting TRBD2. V shed 3 bases and J 2 bases; nucleotides not matched to a gene: 9. The CDR3 totals 16 residues. CDR1 is GTSNPN, CDR2 SVGIG, per germline (reference sequence). CDR3 region: CAWSHLVAGATDTQYF. The CDR3 DNA follows: TGTGCCTGGAGCCATCTGGTAGCGGGGGCCACAGATACGCAGTATTTT.

The gene calls are TRBV7-2 and TRBJ1-2; D not certain. Trimming cost V 4 bases and J 8 bases, with 11 bases left between them. Germline CDR1 is SGHTA and CDR2 is FQGNSA. The CDR3 has 12 amino acids. Written as DNA, the CDR3 is TGTGCCAGCAGCTCAACTGATTTAGGCTACACCTTC. Translated, it gives CASSSTDLGYTF.

The chain couples TRBV28 to TRBJ2-4, with D possibly TRBD2 on 6 matching bases. The CDR3 has 15 residues. V was pared by 7 bases and J by 3 bases, with 16 bases between. The germline gives CDR1 MDHEN, CDR2 SYDVKM. CDR3 loop: CASTTRQGLKNIQYF. The DNA for the CDR3 is TGTGCCAGCACCACCCGCCAGGGACTCAAAAACATTCAGTACTTC.

CDR3 DNA: TGTGCCAGCAGCTTGATTAGCGGACTGTCCTACAATGAGCAGTTCTTC. This sequence encodes CASSLISGLSYNEQFF. The V gene is TRBV11-3, the J gene TRBJ2-1, with D tentatively TRBD2 (6 bases). CDR3 length: 16 amino acids. Germline CDR1 reads SGHNT; CDR2 reads YENEEA. Deletions cut 3 bases from V and 1 base from J, with 13 bases between.

V gene TRBV18 combines with J gene TRBJ2-2, with TRBD2 identical over 14 bases. V lost 0 bases to trimming and J lost 4 bases; unmatched junction nucleotides: 4. This CDR3 is built from 18 residues. CDR1 KGHSH and CDR2 LQKENI come from the germline V gene. The CDR3 protein is CASSPPVGTSGGTGELFF. CDR3 sequence (DNA): TGTGCCAGCTCACCACCTGTTGGGACTAGCGGGGGCACCGGGGAGCTGTTTTTT.

The rearrangement joins TRBV28 to TRBJ2-7; 11 nucleotides agree with TRBD1. This CDR3 has 15 amino acids. J lost 4 bases, V lost 8 bases, and 10 bases had no gene match. Germline V gene sequence: CDR1 MDHEN, CDR2 SYDVKM. In nucleotides, the CDR3 is TGTGCCAGCCGCACCGGGACAGGGGGAATGTACGAGCAGTACTTC. Translated, it gives CASRTGTGGMYEQYF.

The gene calls are TRBV11-2 and TRBJ1-5; 10 nucleotides match TRBD1. The junction had 2 bases not matched to a gene; V was cut back by 5 bases and J by 4 bases. From germline, CDR1 is SGHAT and CDR2 FQNNGV. The CDR3 loop spans 14 amino acids. The CDR3 is CASSLDRGNQPQHF. The CDR3 region has the DNA TGTGCCAGCAGCCTGGACAGGGGGAATCAGCCCCAGCATTTT. The full variable domain, with the rest looked up from reference TRBV11-2 and TRBJ1-5, is EAGVAQSPRYKIIEKRQSVAFWCNPISGHATLYWYQQILGQGPKLLIQFQNNGVVDDSQLPKDRFSAERLKGVDSTLKIQPAKLEDSAVYLCASSLDRGNQPQHFGDGTRLSIL.

This chain uses TRBV14 with TRBJ2-5; tentatively, D is TRBD2 (5 bases). The CDR3 is 13 residues long. The germline V and J ends were trimmed by 4 bases and 5 bases, with 11 bases remaining between them. Looked up from germline, CDR1 is SGHDN and CDR2 is FVKESK. CDR3 loop: CASSRSSHETQYF. CDR3 sequence (DNA): TGTGCCAGCAGCCGGTCTAGCCATGAGACCCAGTACTTC.

J is TRBJ2-7 and V is TRBV28, with no clear D. The CDR3 runs to 12 residues. Trimming stripped 2 bases from V and 6 bases from J, with 8 bases between. Germline CDR1 is MDHEN and CDR2 is SYDVKM. The CDR3 nucleotides read TGTGCCAGCAGTTTAGTCACTGGCGAGCAGTACTTC. The encoded protein is CASSLVTGEQYF.

This clone was observed a single time. The chain is built from TRBV28 and TRBJ1-3, with D tentatively TRBD1 (6 bases). The germline V gene encodes CDR1 MDHEN and CDR2 SYDVKM. Trimming stripped 4 bases from V and 0 bases from J, with 13 bases between. The length of the CDR3 is 16 residues. The CDR3 DNA is TGTGCCAGCAGTTCCGGACAGCCCTTCTCTGGAAACACCATATATTTT. This gives the protein CASSSGQPFSGNTIYF.

The rearrangement joins TRBV9 to TRBJ2-7; tentative D call: TRBD2 (6 bases). This CDR3 is built from 15 residues. Germline V gene sequence: CDR1 SGDLS, CDR2 YYNGEE. V was trimmed by 0 bases and J by 2 bases, leaving 12 bases between them. The CDR3 region has the DNA TGTGCCAGCAGCGTAGGATGGAGGGCCACCTACGAGCAGTACTTC. Amino acid sequence: CASSVGWRATYEQYF.

V gene TRBV2 combines with J gene TRBJ1-1; 11 bases are shared with TRBD1. Germline lookup yields CDR1 SNHLY and CDR2 FYNNEI. CDR3 length: 14 amino acids. The ends lost 5 bases at V and 6 bases at J; junction bases unmatched: 5. The CDR3 loop is CASSPGQGVPEAFF. CDR3 in DNA: TGTGCCAGCAGTCCGGGACAGGGGGTCCCTGAAGCTTTCTTT.

The chain recombines TRBV30 with TRBJ2-7; unclear D gene. Germline CDR1 reads GTSNPN; CDR2 reads SVGIG (reference sequence). The CDR3 consists of 12 residues. Trimming took 2 bases from V and 5 from J, leaving 10 bases between them. In DNA form, the CDR3 reads TGTGCCTGGAGTATTCTGAACGACGAGCAGTACTTC. It translates to CAWSILNDEQYF.